What follows are 5 T cell receptor beta chains derived from one specimen sequenced in a study of vaccination effects on CD4 cells after COVID-19. Antigen-specific CD4+ T cells were expanded with viral peptide pools in the ViraFEST assay before sequencing. The culture ran for roughly ten days, and then CD4+ T cells were isolated. The vaccine given was either BNT162b2 or mRNA-1273, in two doses. The antigens for these receptors are not known. Sequencing used immunoSEQ multiplex PCR; TCRdb keeps in-frame clones, though not all of them. The repertoire holds more than 11,000 clones, about 72% seen once, with about 9.3% in the top ten. The sample consisted of CD4+ T cells from PBMCs cultured with SARS-CoV-2 spike peptides, taken after COVID-19 vaccination. These receptors were collected from a human donor who received a COVID-19 vaccine.

The chain recombines TRBV6-2 or TRBV6-3 with TRBJ1-4; D gene ambiguous. The CDR3 sequence is 15 residues long. In germline, CDR1 is MNHEY, CDR2 SVGEGT. Trimming removed 6 bases at V and 7 bases at J, with 18 bases between. CDR3 protein: CASSPNQAAGEKLFF. The CDR3 nucleotides are TGTGCCAGCAGCCCGAATCAAGCGGCGGGTGAAAAACTGTTTTTT.

The chain couples TRBV2 to TRBJ2-3, with 15 bases that match TRBD2. V shed 3 bases and J 8 bases; nucleotides not matched to a gene: 6. This CDR3 region has 16 residues. Germline lookup yields CDR1 SNHLY and CDR2 FYNNEI. The CDR3 DNA follows: TGTGCCAGCAGTGACCGGACTAGCGGGGGGGCGGGTACGCAGTATTTT. Encoded protein: CASSDRTSGGAGTQYF.

This clone was found a few times. V is TRBV4-3 and J is TRBJ1-3; 7 nucleotides match TRBD1. Germline V gives CDR1 LGHNA, CDR2 YSLEER. CDR3 length: 17 residues. Unmatched junction bases numbered 8, after V lost 3 bases and J lost 0 bases. As DNA, the CDR3 is TGCGCCAGCAGCCAGACATGGGACAGAGCCTCTGGAAACACCATATATTTT. This sequence encodes CASSQTWDRASGNTIYF.

The chain employs TRBV18 and TRBJ2-7, with 9 nucleotides matching TRBD1. Germline CDR1 KGHSH, CDR2 LQKENI. The CDR3 totals 14 residues. V lost 4 bases to trimming and J lost 2 bases; unmatched junction nucleotides: 3. CDR3 in amino acids: CASSLRDRAYEQYF. Here the CDR3 DNA reads TGTGCCAGCTCACTCCGGGACAGGGCCTACGAGCAGTACTTC.

This clone was recorded once. J is TRBJ1-2 and V is TRBV18; the D gene is possibly TRBD1 (6 bases). The CDR3 has 15 amino acids. Germline CDR1 KGHSH, CDR2 LQKENI. Trimming removed 3 bases at V and 3 bases at J, with 14 bases between. CDR3 residues: CASSPSAGVDYGYTF. CDR3 nucleotides: TGTGCCAGCTCACCGTCTGCAGGGGTGGACTATGGCTACACCTTC.